This T cell receptor beta chain was observed in a study of patients and donors after allogeneic stem cell transplantation. One entry per CDR3 protein, called by TCRdb with MiXCR from the RT-PCR reads. The data contain more than 850,000 distinct CDR3 sequences, more than 15% of them singletons. This CDR3 is 12 amino acids long. Germline V gene data show CDR1 as MGHRA and CDR2 as YSYEKL. The ends were cut back, 4 bases at V and 9 bases at J, with 7 bases in the middle. The origin of this receptor is a human donor who was either an allogeneic HSCT recipient or a stem cell or donor lymphocyte infusion donor (not recorded which). It is not recorded whose cells these are; they may come from a transplant donor. The rearrangement links TRBV4-1 to TRBJ1-6; D call uncertain. The source material was blood, either unsorted or a sorted T cell fraction (not recorded which). The CDR3 nucleotides read TGCGCCAGCAGCCTATCAACTTCACCCCTCCACTTT. Residues: CASSLSTSPLHF.